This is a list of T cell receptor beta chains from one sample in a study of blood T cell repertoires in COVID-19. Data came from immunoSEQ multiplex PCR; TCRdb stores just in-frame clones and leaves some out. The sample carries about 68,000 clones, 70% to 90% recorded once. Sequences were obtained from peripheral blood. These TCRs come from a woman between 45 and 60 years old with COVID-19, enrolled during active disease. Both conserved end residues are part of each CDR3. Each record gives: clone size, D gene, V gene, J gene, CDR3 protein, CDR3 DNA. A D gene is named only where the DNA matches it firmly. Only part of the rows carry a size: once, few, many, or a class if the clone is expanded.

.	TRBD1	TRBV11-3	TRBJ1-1	CASSRDSREMVF	TGTGCCAGCAGCCGGGACAGCCGAGAAATGGTCTTT
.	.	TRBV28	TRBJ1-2	CASTPPGVRRFGYGYTF	TGTGCCAGCACCCCCCCGGGAGTCAGGAGATTCGGCTATGGCTACACCTTC
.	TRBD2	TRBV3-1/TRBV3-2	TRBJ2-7	CASSQGRRGAYEQYF	TGTGCCAGCAGCCAAGGACGTCGGGGGGCCTACGAGCAGTACTTC
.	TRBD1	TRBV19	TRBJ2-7	CASSEFRDSTYEQYF	TGTGCCAGTAGTGAGTTCCGGGACAGCACCTACGAGCAGTACTTC
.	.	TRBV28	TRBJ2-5	CASSLSETQYF	TGTGCCAGCAGTTTATCGGAGACCCAGTACTTC
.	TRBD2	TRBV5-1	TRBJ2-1	CASSLETSGRTEQFF	TGCGCCAGCAGCTTGGAGACTAGCGGGAGGACTGAGCAGTTCTTC
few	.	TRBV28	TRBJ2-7	CASSSSRDYEQYF	TGTGCCAGCAGTTCTAGCCGGGACTACGAGCAGTACTTC
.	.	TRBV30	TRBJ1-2	CAWTGSFNYGYTF	TGTGCCTGGACAGGTTCCTTTAACTATGGCTACACCTTC
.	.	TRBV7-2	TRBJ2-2	CASSVGLPNTGELFF	TGTGCCAGCAGCGTGGGACTTCCGAACACCGGGGAGCTGTTTTTT
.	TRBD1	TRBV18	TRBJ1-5	CASSPDRAPYSNQPQHF	TGTGCCAGCTCCCCGGACAGGGCCCCATATAGCAATCAGCCCCAGCATTTT
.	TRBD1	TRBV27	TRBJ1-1	CASSPGTGWPTEAFF	TGTGCCAGCAGTCCTGGGACAGGGTGGCCCACTGAAGCTTTCTTT
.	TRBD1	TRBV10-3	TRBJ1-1	CATSGTGVTEAFF	TGTGCCACTTCCGGGACAGGGGTAACTGAAGCTTTCTTT
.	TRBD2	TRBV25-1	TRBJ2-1	CASSPLAGGGEQFF	TGTGCCAGCAGTCCTTTAGCGGGAGGTGGTGAGCAGTTCTTC
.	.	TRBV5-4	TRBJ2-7	CASSLTGAYEQYF	TGTGCCAGCAGCTTGACCGGAGCCTACGAGCAGTACTTC
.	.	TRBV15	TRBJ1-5	CATSGGRGRNQPQHF	TGTGCCACCAGCGGGGGGAGAGGGCGCAATCAGCCCCAGCATTTT
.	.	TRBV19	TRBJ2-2	CASSLSGRTGELFF	TGTGCCAGTAGTCTTAGCGGTCGCACCGGGGAGCTGTTTTTT
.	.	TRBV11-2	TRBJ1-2	CASSLDYSNYGYTF	TGTGCCAGCAGCTTAGATTACTCTAACTATGGCTACACCTTC
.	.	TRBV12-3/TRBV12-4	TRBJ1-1	CATTDGVFTEAFF	TGTGCCACGACCGACGGGGTTTTCACTGAAGCTTTCTTT
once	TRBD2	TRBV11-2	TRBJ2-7	CASSSYETSGFGYEQYF	TGTGCCAGCAGCTCGTATGAGACTAGCGGCTTCGGCTACGAGCAGTACTTC
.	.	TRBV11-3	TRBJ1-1	CASSLGGLWTEAFF	TGTGCCAGCAGCTTAGGCGGGTTGTGGACTGAAGCTTTCTTT
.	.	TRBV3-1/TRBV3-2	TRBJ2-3	CASSQVRQGTDTQYF	TGTGCCAGCAGCCAAGTGCGACAGGGCACAGATACGCAGTATTTT
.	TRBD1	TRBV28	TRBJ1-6	CASSRDRTRGSPLHF	TGTGCCAGCAGCCGGGACAGGACTCGGGGGTCACCCCTCCACTTT
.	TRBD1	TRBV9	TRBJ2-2	CASSARQGSTGELFF	TGTGCCAGCAGCGCCCGACAGGGGAGCACCGGGGAGCTGTTTTTT
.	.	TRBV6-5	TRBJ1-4	CATRPVGVEKLFF	TGTGCCACCCGTCCGGTAGGAGTCGAAAAACTGTTTTTT
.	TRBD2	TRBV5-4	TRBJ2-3	CASSDPTSGVRTDTQYF	TGTGCCAGCAGCGACCCGACTAGCGGGGTACGCACAGATACGCAGTATTTT
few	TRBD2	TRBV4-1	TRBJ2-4	CASSQLLAGDDIQYF	TGCGCCAGCAGCCAACTACTAGCGGGAGATGACATTCAGTACTTC
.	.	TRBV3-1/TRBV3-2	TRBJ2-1	CASSPLLSESSYNEQFF	TGTGCCAGCAGCCCACTCCTTAGCGAGAGCTCCTACAATGAGCAGTTCTTC
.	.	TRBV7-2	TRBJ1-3	CASSSAGGITGNTIYF	TGTGCCAGCAGTTCAGCTGGGGGGATTACCGGAAACACCATATATTTT
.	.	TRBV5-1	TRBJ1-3	CASSRTSTGNTIYF	TGCGCCAGCAGCCGGACATCTACTGGAAACACCATATATTTT
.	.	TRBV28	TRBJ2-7	CATAGGQGLSEQYF	TGTGCCACCGCGGGGGGACAGGGATTGTCCGAGCAGTACTTC
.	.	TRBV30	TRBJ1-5	CAWSGGGRSNQPQHF	TGTGCCTGGAGCGGTGGAGGTCGTAGCAATCAGCCCCAGCATTTT
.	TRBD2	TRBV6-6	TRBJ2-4	CASSPGLAGGRAEVKNIQYF	TGTGCCAGCAGTCCCGGACTAGCGGGAGGGAGGGCCGAAGTCAAAAACATTCAGTACTTC
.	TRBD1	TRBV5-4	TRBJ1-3	CASSAGQGSGNTIYF	TGTGCCAGCAGCGCGGGACAGGGGTCTGGAAACACCATATATTTT
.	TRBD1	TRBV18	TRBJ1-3	CASSADRVRGNTIYF	TGTGCCAGCTCAGCCGACAGGGTTCGAGGAAACACCATATATTTT
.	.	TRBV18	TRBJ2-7	CASSPETGAYEQYF	TGTGCCAGCTCACCCGAGACTGGAGCCTACGAGCAGTACTTC
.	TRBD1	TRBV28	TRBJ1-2	CASRRGDRDSYGYTF	TGTGCCAGCAGGCGAGGGGACAGGGATAGCTATGGCTACACCTTC
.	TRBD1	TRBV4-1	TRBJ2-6	CASSQVTGQELEERSGANVLTF	TGCGCCAGCAGCCAAGTTACGGGACAGGAGCTAGAAGAACGTTCTGGGGCCAACGTCCTGACTTTC
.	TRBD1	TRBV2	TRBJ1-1	CASRQGWTEAFF	TGTGCCAGTAGACAGGGTTGGACTGAAGCTTTCTTT
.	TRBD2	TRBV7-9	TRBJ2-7	CASSPRAGGEGYF	TGTGCCAGCAGCCCCCGCGCCGGAGGGGAGGGGTACTTC
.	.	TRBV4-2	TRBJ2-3	CASSEGPDTQYF	TGTGCCAGCAGTGAGGGCCCTGATACGCAGTATTTT
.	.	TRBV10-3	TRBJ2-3	CAISGTTWTTSSTDTQYF	TGTGCCATCAGTGGGACGACGTGGACTACGTCTAGCACAGATACGCAGTATTTT
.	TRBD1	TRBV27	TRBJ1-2	CASARTGPNYGYTF	TGTGCCAGCGCTCGGACAGGACCTAACTATGGCTACACCTTC
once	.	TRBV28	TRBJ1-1	CASSFYRRAFF	TGTGCCAGCAGTTTCTACAGGCGGGCTTTCTTT
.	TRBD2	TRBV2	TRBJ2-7	CASTRLAGYEQYF	TGTGCCAGCACCCGACTAGCGGGGTACGAGCAGTACTTC
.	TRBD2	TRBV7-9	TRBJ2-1	CASTPSGMLVNEQFF	TGTGCCAGCACCCCGAGCGGGATGCTTGTGAATGAGCAGTTCTTC
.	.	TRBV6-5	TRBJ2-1	CASAADTSSYNEQFF	TGTGCCAGCGCGGCGGACACGAGCTCCTACAATGAGCAGTTCTTC
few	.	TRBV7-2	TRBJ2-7	CASSLKGNYEQYF	TGTGCCAGCAGCTTAAAGGGGAACTACGAGCAGTACTTC
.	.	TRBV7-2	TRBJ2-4	CASSLGVDKNIQYF	TGTGCCAGCAGCTTGGGAGTGGACAAAAACATTCAGTACTTC
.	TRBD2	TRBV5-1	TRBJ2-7	CASSPSEPLAGGYEQYF	TGCGCCAGCAGCCCCTCTGAACCCCTAGCGGGAGGCTACGAGCAGTACTTC
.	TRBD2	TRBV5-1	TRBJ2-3	CASSLSGTTDTQYF	TGCGCCAGCAGCTTAAGCGGGACCACAGATACGCAGTATTTT
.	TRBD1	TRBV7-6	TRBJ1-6	CASSLTGLGSPLHF	TGTGCCAGCAGCCTGACAGGGCTCGGGTCACCCCTCCACTTT
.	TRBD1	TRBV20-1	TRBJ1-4	CSAFRDRLFF	TGCAGTGCTTTCCGGGACAGGCTGTTTTTT
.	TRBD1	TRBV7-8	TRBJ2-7	CASSLGDSLYEQYF	TGTGCCAGCAGCTTAGGGGACAGTCTGTACGAGCAGTACTTC